The sequence of this T cell receptor beta chain was determined in a study of blood T cell repertoires in COVID-19. Study overall: COVID-19 samples collected from the United States, Italy and Spain covered acute and convalescent phases. PBMCs, B-cell-depleted T cells, or T cells were the source of the cDNA or gDNA that made up the material.

On this clone itself: Within the sample, other DNA sequences also encode this same CDR3.

The CDR3 consists of 11 residues. V was clipped by 1 base and J by 5 bases, with 3 bases between them. The germline gives CDR1 SGHDT, CDR2 YYEEEE. In the original workflow: Amplification of reference gene primers was used by the study to estimate nucleated cell counts. Repertoires were generated with immunoSEQ multiplex PCR, while TCRdb's copy carries only in-frame clones and drops some. Clone size and the V and J calls come from that table; the DNA yielded D and trimming. This table has 650,000 to 800,000 clones, about 90% appearing once. The sample comprised peripheral blood. This chain uses TRBV5-6 with TRBJ1-2; D is ambiguous. This receptor was obtained from a young woman with acute or convalescent COVID-19. This CDR3 reads CASSLQYGYTF. The CDR3 bases are TGTGCCAGCAGCTTGCAGTATGGCTACACCTTC. The full variable domain, in which reference TRBV5-6 and TRBJ1-2 provide the parts outside the CDR3, is DAGVTQSPTHLIKTRGQQVTLRCSPKSGHDTVSWYQQALGQGPQFIFQYYEEEERQRGNFPDRFSGHQFPNYSSELNVNALLLGDSALYLCASSLQYGYTFGSGTRLTVV.